This T cell receptor beta chain was sequenced during a study of blood T cell repertoires in COVID-19. TCRdb's table, derived via immunoSEQ multiplex PCR, lists solely in-frame clones and lacks some. This table holds about 73,000 clones, 82% found once. The clonotype was recovered from a woman aged 55-70 years with acute or convalescent COVID-19. The sample taken for sequencing was peripheral blood.

The CDR3 region is CASRQGQPPYGYTF. In DNA form, the CDR3 reads TGTGCCAGCAGACAGGGACAGCCACCCTATGGCTACACCTTC. The rearrangement joins TRBV28 to TRBJ1-2; 7 nucleotides agree with TRBD1. J gave up 4 bases and V 6 bases, and 8 bases lay outside the gene matches. Per germline, CDR1 MDHEN and CDR2 SYDVKM. The CDR3 has 14 residues.